A single sample is the source of the 10 T cell receptor beta chains below, sequenced in a study of T cell clonality in common variable immunodeficiency. Data came from immunoSEQ multiplex PCR; TCRdb stores just in-frame clones and leaves some out. The sample is made up of roughly 55,000 clones, none counted only once. Sequenced material: peripheral blood mononuclear cells. The receptors come from a person between 18 and 69 years old in good health.

At least ten counts were recorded for this clone. The read stops 3 residues short of the end of the CDR3; the missing end is completed from the germline J gene. The chain employs TRBV7-2 and TRBJ1-2; 10 positions match TRBD1. The CDR3 has 15 amino acids. CDR1 is SGHTA, CDR2 FQGNSA, per germline. J gave up 5 bases and V 3 bases, and 6 bases lay outside the gene matches. CDR3 sequence reads: CASSFRDRGSYGYTF. The part of the CDR3 DNA that was read is TGTGCCAGCAGCTTCCGGGACAGGGGATCATATGGC.

This clone appeared many times. The read ends 3 residues early relative to the CDR3; the germline J gene fills the gap. The J gene is TRBJ1-1, the V gene TRBV7-9, with TRBD1 as a possible D gene (6 bases). Germline CDR1 reads SEHNR; CDR2 reads FQNEAQ (reference sequence). The CDR3 consists of 15 residues. Trimming took 3 bases from V and 1 from J, leaving 12 bases between them. The CDR3: CASSLGAGQNTEAFF. Partial CDR3 DNA: TGTGCCAGCAGCTTGGGGGCCGGACAGAACACTGAA.

The part of the CDR3 DNA that was read is TGCAGTGCCCGGAGAAGGACTAGCGGGTGGGTAGGCGATGAG. It is translated as CSARRRTSGWVGDE. The entire CDR3 protein is CSARRRTSGWVGDEQFF. The chain uses TRBV20-1 and TRBJ2-1, with 11 bases lining up with TRBD2. The CDR3 end is not reached by the read, which stops 3 residues before it; the germline J gene fills it in. Germline V gene lookup returns CDR1 DFQATT and CDR2 SNEGSKA (reference sequence). CDR3 length equals 17 residues. V lost 6 bases and J lost 8; bases outside the gene matches: 18.

There are many counts of this clone. The CDR3 is cut off 3 residues early in the read; its end comes from the germline J gene. J is TRBJ2-1 and V is TRBV5-1, with D uncertain. With 0 bases removed from V and 8 bases from J, the gap between germline ends came to 12 bases. The CDR3 has 14 residues. CDR1 is SGHRS and CDR2 is YFSETQ in the germline V gene. The covered CDR3 bases are TGCGCCAGCAGCTTGGTTGCCGCGGCCGATGAG. It is translated as CASSLVAAADE. The whole CDR3 protein is CASSLVAAADEQFF. Combining the CDR3 with reference TRBV5-1 and TRBJ2-1 gives the whole variable domain KAGVTQTPRYLIKTRGQQVTLSCSPISGHRSVSWYQQTPGQGLQFLFEYFSETQRNKGNFPGRFSGRQFSNSRSEMNVSTLELGDSALYLCASSLVAAADEQFFGPGTRLTVL.

In this sample, this clone turned up many times. The CDR3 end is not reached by the read, which stops 3 residues before it; the germline J gene fills it in. The chain has TRBV5-1 and TRBJ1-1; 10 positions match TRBD1. Germline-derived CDR1 and CDR2 are SGHRS and YFSETQ. J gave up 5 bases and V 0 bases, and 4 bases lay outside the gene matches. The CDR3 length is 15 residues. CDR3 loop: CASSLGDRGVTEAFF. The DNA read from the CDR3 is TGCGCCAGCAGCTTGGGGGACAGGGGAGTAACTGAA.

This clone was seen at least ten times. The CDR3 sequence is CASSLDGQGRTEAFF. The CDR3 bases that were read are TGTGCCAGCAGCCTAGACGGACAGGGAAGAACTGAA. The V call is TRBV7-3, the J call TRBJ1-1; 8 bases align to TRBD1. The read is 3 residues too short to cover the CDR3 end, so that end is filled in from the germline J gene. V trimming: 5 bases; J trimming: 5 bases; junction bases outside the gene matches: 10. CDR1 and CDR2 from the germline V gene are SGHTA and FQGTGA. The CDR3 has 15 residues.

Ten or more counts support this clone. The read ends 3 residues before the CDR3 terminus; that terminus is restored from the germline J gene. This rearrangement joins TRBV20-1 to TRBJ2-7; TRBD2 agrees at 10 bases. Losses at the gene ends were 3 bases for V and 3 bases for J; bases not matched to a gene: 8. The CDR3 extends over 15 amino acids. From germline, CDR1 is DFQATT and CDR2 SNEGSKA (reference sequence). The CDR3 is CSASGSGRHNYEQYF. The DNA read from the CDR3 is TGCAGTGCTAGCGGTAGCGGGAGGCACAACTACGAG.

At least ten counts were recorded for this clone. The CDR3 end lies 3 residues beyond the end of the read and is filled in from the germline J gene. The chain joins TRBV7-7 to TRBJ2-1, with 7 nucleotides matching TRBD1. The length of the CDR3 is 13 residues. Trimming at V came to 5 bases and at J to 5 bases, leaving 3 bases not matched to a gene. Per the germline V gene, CDR1 is SSHAT and CDR2 is FNYEAQ (reference sequence). The CDR3 region is CASSPGQNNEQFF. CDR3 bases read: TGTGCCAGCAGCCCGGGACAGAACAATGAG.

This clone was found many times. The read terminates 3 residues before the CDR3 end, so the remaining end is supplied by the germline J gene. J is TRBJ2-7 and V is TRBV5-1; TRBD2 agrees at 13 bases. The CDR3 totals 17 residues. With 7 bases clipped from V and 3 bases from J, the junction kept 13 bases outside the gene matches. CDR1 is SGHRS and CDR2 is YFSETQ in the germline V gene. The CDR3 loop reads CASSPTSGRLGLYEQYF. The CDR3 bases that were read are TGCGCCAGCTCTCCGACTAGCGGGAGGCTGGGCCTCTACGAG. The variable domain in full, completed from reference TRBV5-1 and TRBJ2-7, reads KAGVTQTPRYLIKTRGQQVTLSCSPISGHRSVSWYQQTPGQGLQFLFEYFSETQRNKGNFPGRFSGRQFSNSRSEMNVSTLELGDSALYLCASSPTSGRLGLYEQYFGPGTRLTVT.

In its sample, this clone was seen many times. Sequencing ends 3 residues short of the CDR3 end; the germline J gene provides the rest. The V gene is TRBV5-1, the J gene TRBJ2-2; possible D gene TRBD1, 5 bases. Trimming took 3 bases from V and 1 from J, leaving 10 bases between them. The length of the CDR3 is 15 residues. Germline loops: CDR1 SGHRS, CDR2 YFSETQ. CDR3 region: CASSYLDRNTGELFF. CDR3 bases read: TGCGCCAGCAGCTACCTAGACAGGAACACCGGGGAG.